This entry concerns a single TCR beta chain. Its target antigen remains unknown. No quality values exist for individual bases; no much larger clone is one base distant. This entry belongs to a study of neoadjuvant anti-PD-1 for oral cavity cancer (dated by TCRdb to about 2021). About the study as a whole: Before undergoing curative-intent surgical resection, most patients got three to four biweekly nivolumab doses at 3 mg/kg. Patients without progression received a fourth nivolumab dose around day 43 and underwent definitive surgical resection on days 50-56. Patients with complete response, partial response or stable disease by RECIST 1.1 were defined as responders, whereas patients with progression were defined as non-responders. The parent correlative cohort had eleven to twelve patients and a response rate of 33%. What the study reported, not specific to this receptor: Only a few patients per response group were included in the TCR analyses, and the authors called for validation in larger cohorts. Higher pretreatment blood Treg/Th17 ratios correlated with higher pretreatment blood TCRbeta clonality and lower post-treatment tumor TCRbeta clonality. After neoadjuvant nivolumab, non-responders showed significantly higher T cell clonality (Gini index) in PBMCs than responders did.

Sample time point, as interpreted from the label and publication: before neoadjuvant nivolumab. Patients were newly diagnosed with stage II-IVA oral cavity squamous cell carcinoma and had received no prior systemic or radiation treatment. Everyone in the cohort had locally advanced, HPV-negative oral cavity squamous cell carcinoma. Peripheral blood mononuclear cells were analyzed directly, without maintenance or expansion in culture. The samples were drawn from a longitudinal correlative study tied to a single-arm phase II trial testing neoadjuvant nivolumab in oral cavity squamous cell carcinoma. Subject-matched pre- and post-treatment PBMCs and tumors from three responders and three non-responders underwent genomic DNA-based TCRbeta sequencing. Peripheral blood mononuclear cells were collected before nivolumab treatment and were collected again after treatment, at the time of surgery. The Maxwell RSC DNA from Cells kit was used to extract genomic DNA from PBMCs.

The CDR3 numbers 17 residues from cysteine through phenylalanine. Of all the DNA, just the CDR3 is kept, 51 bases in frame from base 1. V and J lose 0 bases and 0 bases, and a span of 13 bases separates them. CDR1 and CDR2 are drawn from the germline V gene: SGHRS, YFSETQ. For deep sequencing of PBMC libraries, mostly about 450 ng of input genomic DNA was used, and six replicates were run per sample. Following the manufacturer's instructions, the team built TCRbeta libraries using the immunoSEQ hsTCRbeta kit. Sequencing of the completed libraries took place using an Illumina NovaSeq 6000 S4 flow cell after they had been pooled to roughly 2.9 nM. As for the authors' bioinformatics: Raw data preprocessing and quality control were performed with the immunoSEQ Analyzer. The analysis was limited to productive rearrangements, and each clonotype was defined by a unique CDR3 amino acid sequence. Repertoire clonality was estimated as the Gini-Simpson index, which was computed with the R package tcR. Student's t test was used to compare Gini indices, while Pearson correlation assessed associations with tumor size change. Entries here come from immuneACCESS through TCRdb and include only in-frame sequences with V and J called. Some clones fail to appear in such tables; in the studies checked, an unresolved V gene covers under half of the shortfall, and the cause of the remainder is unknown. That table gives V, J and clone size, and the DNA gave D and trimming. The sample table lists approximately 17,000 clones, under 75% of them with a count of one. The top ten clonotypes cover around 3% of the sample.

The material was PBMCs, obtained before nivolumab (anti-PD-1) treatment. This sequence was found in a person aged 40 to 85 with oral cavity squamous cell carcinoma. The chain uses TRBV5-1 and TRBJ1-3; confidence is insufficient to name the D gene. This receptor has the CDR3 CASSLVGGQSSGNTIYF. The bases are TGCGCCAGCAGCTTGGTAGGAGGCCAGAGCTCTGGAAACACCATATATTTT.